The T cell receptor beta chain under discussion was sequenced for a study of control samples from healthy donors and cancer patients. Trimming took 3 bases from V and 7 from J, leaving 7 bases between them. Germline CDR1 is MNHEY and CDR2 is SMNVEV (reference sequence). CDR3 length: 12 amino acids. Only in-frame clones appear in the TCRdb table, and some are missing; sequencing was by immunoSEQ multiplex PCR. The sample carries around 110,000 clones, approximately 90% recorded once. The sequence was collected from a woman between 70 and 85 years old in good health. This chain connects TRBV27 to TRBJ2-4; no definite D call. Sequencing was done on a sample of blood. In nucleotides, the CDR3 is TGTGCCAGCAGTTTTCAAGGGAACATTCAGTACTTC. Encoded protein: CASSFQGNIQYF.